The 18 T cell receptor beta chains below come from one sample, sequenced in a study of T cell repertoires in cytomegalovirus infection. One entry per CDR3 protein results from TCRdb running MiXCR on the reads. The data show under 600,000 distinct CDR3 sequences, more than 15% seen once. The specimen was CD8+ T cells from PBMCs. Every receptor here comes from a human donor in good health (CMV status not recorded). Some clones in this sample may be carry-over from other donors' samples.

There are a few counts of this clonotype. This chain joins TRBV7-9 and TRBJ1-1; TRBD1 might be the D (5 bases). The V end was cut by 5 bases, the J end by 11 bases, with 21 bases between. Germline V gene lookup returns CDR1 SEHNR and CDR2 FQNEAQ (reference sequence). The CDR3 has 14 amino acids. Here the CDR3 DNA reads TGTGCCAGCAGCACGGGGCTTTTATTTTGGGAGGCTTTCTTT. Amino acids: CASSTGLLFWEAFF.

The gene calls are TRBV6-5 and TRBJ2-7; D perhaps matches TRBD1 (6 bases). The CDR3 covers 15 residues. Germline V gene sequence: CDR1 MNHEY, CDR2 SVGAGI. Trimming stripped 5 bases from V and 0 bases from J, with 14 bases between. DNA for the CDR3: TGTGCCAGCAGTGCCGGACAGCCGGTCTCCTACGAGCAGTACTTC. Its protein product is CASSAGQPVSYEQYF.

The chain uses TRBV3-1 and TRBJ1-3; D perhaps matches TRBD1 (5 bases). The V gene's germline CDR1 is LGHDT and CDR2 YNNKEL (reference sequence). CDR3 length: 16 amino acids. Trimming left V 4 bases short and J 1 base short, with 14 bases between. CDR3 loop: CASSLLGGVSGNTIYF. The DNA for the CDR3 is TGTGCCAGCAGCCTTCTTGGGGGGGTATCTGGAAACACCATATATTTT.

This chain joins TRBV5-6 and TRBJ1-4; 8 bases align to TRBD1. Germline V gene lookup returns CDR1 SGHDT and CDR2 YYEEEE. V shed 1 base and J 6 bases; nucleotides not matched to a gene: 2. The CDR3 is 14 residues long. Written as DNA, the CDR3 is TGTGCCAGCAGCTTGACGACAGGGGATGAAAAACTGTTTTTT. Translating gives CASSLTTGDEKLFF.

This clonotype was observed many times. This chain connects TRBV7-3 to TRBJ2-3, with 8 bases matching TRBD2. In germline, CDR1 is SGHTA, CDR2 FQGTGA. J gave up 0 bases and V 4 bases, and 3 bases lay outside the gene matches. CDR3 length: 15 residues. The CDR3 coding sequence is TGTGCCAGCAGCTCGACTAGCGCTAGCACAGATACGCAGTATTTT. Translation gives CASSSTSASTDTQYF. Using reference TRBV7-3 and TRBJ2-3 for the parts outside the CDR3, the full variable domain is GAGVSQTPSNKVTEKGKYVELRCDPISGHTALYWYRQSLGQGPEFLIYFQGTGAADDSGLPNDRFFAVRPEGSVSTLKIQRTERGDSAVYLCASSSTSASTDTQYFGPGTRLTVL.

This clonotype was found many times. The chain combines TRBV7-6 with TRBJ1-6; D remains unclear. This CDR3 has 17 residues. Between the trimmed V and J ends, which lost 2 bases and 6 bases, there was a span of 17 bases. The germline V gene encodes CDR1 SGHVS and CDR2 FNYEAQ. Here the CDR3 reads CASSLSARAASNSPLHF. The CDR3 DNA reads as TGTGCCAGCAGCTTATCAGCTAGGGCCGCTAGTAATTCACCCCTCCACTTT.

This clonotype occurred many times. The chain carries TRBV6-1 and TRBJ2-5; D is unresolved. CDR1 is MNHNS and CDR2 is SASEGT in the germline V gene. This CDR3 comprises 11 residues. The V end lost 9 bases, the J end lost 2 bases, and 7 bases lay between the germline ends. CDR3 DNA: TGTGCCAGACAGTGGCAAGAGACCCAGTACTTC. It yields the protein CARQWQETQYF.

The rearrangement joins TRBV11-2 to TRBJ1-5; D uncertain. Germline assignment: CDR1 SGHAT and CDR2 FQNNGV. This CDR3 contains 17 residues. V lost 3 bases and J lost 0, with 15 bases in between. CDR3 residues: CASSLVDTQYSNQPQHF. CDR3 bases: TGTGCCAGCAGCTTGGTTGACACACAGTATAGCAATCAGCCCCAGCATTTT. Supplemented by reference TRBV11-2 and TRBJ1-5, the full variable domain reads EAGVAQSPRYKIIEKRQSVAFWCNPISGHATLYWYQQILGQGPKLLIQFQNNGVVDDSQLPKDRFSAERLKGVDSTLKIQPAKLEDSAVYLCASSLVDTQYSNQPQHFGDGTRLSIL.

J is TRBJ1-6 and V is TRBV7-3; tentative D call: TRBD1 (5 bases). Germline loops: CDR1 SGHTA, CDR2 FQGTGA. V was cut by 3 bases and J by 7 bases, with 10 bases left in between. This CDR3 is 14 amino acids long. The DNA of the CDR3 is TGTGCCAGCAGCTTTGGACACGGGAATTCACCCCTCCACTTT. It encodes CASSFGHGNSPLHF.

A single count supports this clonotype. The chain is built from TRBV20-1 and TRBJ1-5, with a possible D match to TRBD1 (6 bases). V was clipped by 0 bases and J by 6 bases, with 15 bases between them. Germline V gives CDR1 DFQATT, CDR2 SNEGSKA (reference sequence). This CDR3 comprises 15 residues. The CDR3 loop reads CSARDLSGAPQPQHF. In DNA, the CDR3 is TGCAGTGCTAGAGATCTATCGGGGGCACCTCAGCCCCAGCATTTT.

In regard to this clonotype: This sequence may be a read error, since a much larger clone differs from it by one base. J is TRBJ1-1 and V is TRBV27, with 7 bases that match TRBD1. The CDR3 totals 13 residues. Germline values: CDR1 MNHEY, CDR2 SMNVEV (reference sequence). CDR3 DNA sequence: TGTGCCAGCAGTCCCACAGGGGTCACTAAAGCTTTCTTT. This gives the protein CASSPTGVTKAFF.

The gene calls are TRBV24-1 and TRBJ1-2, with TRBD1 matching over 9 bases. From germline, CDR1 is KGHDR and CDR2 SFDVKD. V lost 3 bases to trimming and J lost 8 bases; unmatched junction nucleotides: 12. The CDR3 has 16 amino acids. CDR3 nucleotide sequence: TGTGCCACCAGTGATCCCCGGGACAGGGAATCAGGCGGCTACACCTTC. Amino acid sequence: CATSDPRDRESGGYTF.

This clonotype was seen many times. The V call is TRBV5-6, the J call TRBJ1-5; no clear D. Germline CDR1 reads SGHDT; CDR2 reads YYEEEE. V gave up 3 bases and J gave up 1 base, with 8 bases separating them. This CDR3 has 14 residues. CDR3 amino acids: CASSSMESNQPQHF. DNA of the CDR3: TGTGCCAGCAGCTCAATGGAAAGCAATCAGCCCCAGCATTTT.

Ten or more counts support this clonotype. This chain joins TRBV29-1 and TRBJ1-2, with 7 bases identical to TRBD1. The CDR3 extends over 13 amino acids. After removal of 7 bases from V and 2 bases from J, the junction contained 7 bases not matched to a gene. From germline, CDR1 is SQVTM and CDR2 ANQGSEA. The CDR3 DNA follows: TGCAGCGCGCTTCCGGGACAGAACTATGGCTACACCTTC. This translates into CSALPGQNYGYTF.

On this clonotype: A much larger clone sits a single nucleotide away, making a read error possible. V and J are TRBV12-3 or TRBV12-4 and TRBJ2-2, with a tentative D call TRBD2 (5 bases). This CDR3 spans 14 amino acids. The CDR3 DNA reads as TGTGCCAGCAAGAGGACGGATAACACCGGGGTGCTGTTTTTT. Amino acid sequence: CASKRTDNTGVLFF.

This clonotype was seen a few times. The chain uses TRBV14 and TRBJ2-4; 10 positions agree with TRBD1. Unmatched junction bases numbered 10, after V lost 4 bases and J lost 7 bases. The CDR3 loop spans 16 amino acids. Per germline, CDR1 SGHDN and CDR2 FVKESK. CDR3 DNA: TGTGCCAGCAGCCTCCTTACCGGGACAGGGGAGAACATTCAGTACTTC. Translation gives CASSLLTGTGENIQYF.

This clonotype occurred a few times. This CDR3 is CASSFSRGPLDNEQFF. CDR3 bases: TGTGCCAGCAGCTTTAGTCGGGGTCCATTGGACAATGAGCAGTTCTTC. The V gene is TRBV13, the J gene TRBJ2-1; weak D call: TRBD2 (5 bases). Trimming shortened V by 3 bases and J by 5 bases, and 17 bases separated the two germline ends. The CDR3 loop spans 16 amino acids. From germline, CDR1 is PRHDT and CDR2 FYEKMQ (reference sequence).

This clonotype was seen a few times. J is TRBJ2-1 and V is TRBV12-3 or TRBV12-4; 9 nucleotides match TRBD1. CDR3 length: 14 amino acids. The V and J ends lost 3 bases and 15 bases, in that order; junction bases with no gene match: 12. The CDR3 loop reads CASSFAGTGSYGFF. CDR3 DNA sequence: TGTGCCAGCAGTTTCGCCGGGACAGGGTCCTATGGGTTCTTC.